This T cell receptor (beta chain) was sequenced for a study of cytomegalovirus exposure and HLA in healthy donors. PCR was performed using 60 Vbeta and 13 Jbeta primers. Assay: immunoSEQ multiplex PCR; the TCRdb copy retains only in-frame clones and omits some. Counted here are around 150,000 clones, roughly three quarters occurring once; the ten biggest clones make up around 4.9%. On this clone itself: The target antigen is unknown.

Study findings and constraints: Presence/absence analysis assumed near-uniform sequencing depth across donors.

This CDR3 is built from 15 residues. V lost 3 bases to trimming and J lost 6 bases; unmatched junction nucleotides: 10. The sequence was obtained from a male donor in good health and CMV-seronegative. What was sequenced was PBMCs. The rearrangement uses TRBV23-1 and TRBJ2-7; 8 bases agree with TRBD2. TRBV23-1 is treated as an ORF (open reading frame) with a function not yet certain. The CDR3 spells CASSQGTSTGVEQYF. The CDR3 DNA reads TGCGCCAGCAGTCAGGGGACTAGTACAGGCGTCGAGCAGTACTTC.